This T cell receptor beta chain was retrieved from a study of memory CD4+ T cells and cytomegalovirus serostatus (dated by TCRdb to about 2019). As for the study more broadly: The cohort comprised some 35 healthy Belgian adults, 9 CMV seropositive and some 24 CMV seronegative. To replicate a published TCR-based CMV serostatus classifier, the researchers sequenced the CD4+ memory TCRbeta repertoires of a Belgian cohort whose cytomegalovirus serostatus was known.

Single viable CD3+CD4+CD8-CD45RO+ cells were sorted as memory CD4+ T cells on a FACSAria II. CMV serostatus was determined using a Roche Elecsys assay that detects serum IgG against CMV pp150, pp28, p38 and p52. After thawing, total CD4+ T cells were enriched by positive selection with CD4 magnetic microbeads. The samples came from a different study that was designed specifically to examine the CD4+ T cell memory repertoire. Peripheral blood mononuclear cells were isolated and cryopreserved following standard operating procedures; serum was stored at -80 °C. The staining used CD3-PerCP (BW264/56), CD4-APC (RPA-T4), CD45RO-PE (UCHT1) and CD8-Pacific Orange (3B5) antibodies, and Sytox blue was used to exclude non-viable cells. As for this clone: Its antigen specificity is not known. The record has no base qualities; no much larger clone is one base away.

Reading from cysteine to phenylalanine, the CDR3 counts 14 amino acids. Only CDR3 DNA is held: 42 bases, read in frame from base 1. CDR1 and CDR2 (MDHEN, SYDVKM) derive from the germline V gene. The junction shows trimming of 7 bases on V and 9 bases on J, plus 19 bases between the germline ends. What the research found in general, with its limitations: Only CD4+CD45RO+ memory cells were sequenced, unlike the original study, which covered naive and memory CD4+ and CD8+ populations. Results were interpreted as suggesting that the CMV-associated TCR signature is largely present in the CD4+ memory repertoire. Among the roughly 160 previously reported CMV-associated TCRbeta sequences, 65 to 85 showed up in the CD4+ memory repertoires, with each one found in between one and five individuals. CMV serostatus prediction reached a median bootstrapped AUC of 0.95 with the original framework and just over 0.9 with a US-trained random forest. On the Belgian cohort, the classifier based on the original framework reached a median bootstrapped AUC of nearly 0.96, with a 95% CI of 0.76-1.00.

Genomic DNA was extracted from sorted cells with the Quick-DNA Microprep Kit. TCRbeta DNA was amplified with the immunoSEQ hsTCRbeta kit following the manufacturer's protocol. TCRbeta libraries were sequenced on an Illumina MiSeq instrument. The study's processing was this. Removing out-of-frame sequences left a few million distinct TCRbeta sequences, an average of about 70,000 per individual. Each individual was scored using the number of some 150 previously reported CMV-associated TCRbeta sequences that the individual carried and the total number of productive distinct TCRbeta sequences. A beta-binomial model was reimplemented in Python, and random forests from scikit-learn, run with default parameters, were trained on data from the US cohort. Classifier performance on the Belgian cohort was summarized as median AUC with percentile confidence intervals calculated over 10,000 bootstrap iterations. Entries here come from immuneACCESS through TCRdb and include only in-frame sequences with V and J called. Some clones fail to appear in such tables; in the studies checked, an unresolved V gene covers under half of the shortfall, and the cause of the remainder is unknown. The V and J calls and clone size come from that table; D and trimming were worked out from the DNA. In this sample the table shows about 100,000 clones, about 80% of which occur a single time. The ten largest clones take up 3.5% to 4% of the sample.

The TCR comes from an adult in good health and CMV-seropositive. The chain links TRBV28 with TRBJ2-1, and possibly TRBD2, on 6 matching bases. The specimen was memory CD4+ T cells from blood. In nucleotides, the sequence is TGTGCCAGCACCGTGGGGACTCTTGGGCTTGAGCAGTTCTTC. Its protein is CASTVGTLGLEQFF. Outside the CDR3, residues come from the reference TRBV28 and TRBJ2-1 proteins, so the full variable domain is: DVKVTQSSRYLVKRTGEKVFLECVQDMDHENMFWYRQDPGLGLRLIYFSYDVKMKEKGDIPEGYSVSREKKERFSLILESASTNQTSMYLCASTVGTLGLEQFFGPGTRLTVL.